The 18 T cell receptor beta chains listed next were all sequenced from one sample in a study of cytomegalovirus exposure and HLA in healthy donors (dated by TCRdb to 2017 to 2019). Library preparation employed the immunoSEQ multiplex PCR assay. For the multiplex PCR, a mixture combining 60 forward primers for TCR Vbeta segments and 13 reverse primers for TCR Jbeta segments was used. In TCRdb, the immuneACCESS table is reduced to in-frame sequences with V and J assigned. These tables do not hold every clone; where another copy was compared, an unresolved V gene accounts for under half, and the others remain unexplained. Here the sample has fewer than 200,000 clones; roughly 78% occur a single time. The ten largest account for roughly 0.7% of the sample. The specimen sequenced was PBMCs. All receptors come from a boy younger than 18 in good health and CMV-seronegative.

The CDR3 reads CASSWQNQPQHF. The CDR3 nucleotides read TGTGCCAGCAGCTGGCAAAATCAGCCCCAGCATTTT. This sequence joins TRBV13 and TRBJ1-5; D call uncertain. Germline V gives CDR1 PRHDT, CDR2 FYEKMQ (reference sequence). This CDR3 has 12 amino acids. The ends were cut back, 4 bases at V and 4 bases at J, with 5 bases in the middle.

The chain is built from TRBV4-1 and TRBJ2-3, with D tentatively TRBD2 (5 bases). The V gene's germline CDR1 is MGHRA and CDR2 YSYEKL. V shed 0 bases and J shed 4 bases, with 17 bases lying between them. The length of the CDR3 is 17 residues. The CDR3 region is CASSQDPPGIDADTQYF. DNA of the CDR3: TGCGCCAGCAGCCAAGATCCGCCGGGAATTGATGCAGATACGCAGTATTTT.

V is TRBV18 and J is TRBJ1-5; 7 bases fit TRBD1. The V gene end was trimmed by 3 bases and the J gene end by 4 bases; junction bases not matched to a gene: 9. The germline V gene has CDR1 KGHSH and CDR2 LQKENI. The length of the CDR3 is 16 residues. DNA for the CDR3: TGTGCCAGCTCACCGACAGGGTTCACGCCAAATCAGCCCCAGCATTTT. Its protein is CASSPTGFTPNQPQHF.

The chain recombines TRBV6-6 with TRBJ1-4; D uncertain. Germline V gene lookup returns CDR1 MNHNY and CDR2 SVGAGI (reference sequence). The CDR3 is 14 residues long. Trimming took 6 bases from V and 5 from J, leaving 13 bases between them. The CDR3 DNA reads TGTGCCAGCAGGCCACATGGGGAGAATGAAAAACTGTTTTTT. It is translated as CASRPHGENEKLFF.

The chain has TRBV11-2 and TRBJ1-2; the D gene is possibly TRBD1 (6 bases). V dropped 1 base and J dropped 8 bases, with 14 bases sitting between them. CDR1 and CDR2 from the germline V gene are SGHAT and FQNNGV. This CDR3 contains 14 residues. CDR3 residues: CASSLVRGSSGYTF. The CDR3, as DNA: TGTGCCAGCAGCTTAGTTAGGGGGTCGAGCGGCTACACCTTC.

The chain uses TRBV6-1 and TRBJ1-4, with D perhaps matching TRBD1 (5 bases). CDR3 length equals 15 residues. Per the germline V gene, CDR1 is MNHNS and CDR2 is SASEGT. V lost 4 bases to trimming and J lost 4 bases, with 13 bases between them. CDR3 DNA sequence: TGTGCCAGCAGTGGGGTACAGGTGCATAATGAAAAACTGTTTTTT. Amino acid sequence: CASSGVQVHNEKLFF.

The V gene is TRBV6-1, the J gene TRBJ1-4; 7 bases map to TRBD1. CDR1 and CDR2 from the germline V gene are MNHNS and SASEGT. V lost 8 bases and J lost 5; bases outside the gene matches: 8. The CDR3 length is 14 residues. The CDR3 loop reads CASALGQLNEKLFF. The CDR3 region has the DNA TGTGCCAGCGCCCTGGGACAGCTAAATGAAAAACTGTTTTTT.

The rearrangement links TRBV9 to TRBJ1-1, with D unresolved. Germline V CDR1 and CDR2: SGDLS, YYNGEE. The CDR3 sequence is 13 residues long. V was shortened by 0 bases and J by 7 bases, with 10 bases between the two germline ends. The CDR3, as DNA: TGTGCCAGCAGCGTAGGGGCAGTCAATGAAGCTTTCTTT. Translation gives CASSVGAVNEAFF.

The rearrangement joins TRBV27 to TRBJ1-1; TRBD1 matches 7 bases. Germline CDR1 is MNHEY and CDR2 is SMNVEV (reference sequence). The CDR3 extends over 16 amino acids. J lost 4 bases, V lost 5 bases, and 13 bases had no gene match. CDR3 amino acids: CASSANQTGRVTEAFF. DNA for the CDR3: TGTGCCAGCAGTGCAAACCAGACAGGGCGGGTCACTGAAGCTTTCTTT.

This sequence joins TRBV11-3 and TRBJ2-3; 8 bases map to TRBD1. The CDR3 totals 16 residues. Trimming removed 5 bases from V and 4 bases from J; junction bases left unmatched: 11. The germline V gene has CDR1 SGHNT and CDR2 YENEEA. The CDR3 here is CASSPHGTGAADTQYF. DNA of the CDR3: TGTGCCAGCAGCCCGCACGGGACAGGCGCAGCAGATACGCAGTATTTT.

The genes are TRBV19 and TRBJ1-5; D is possibly TRBD1 (5 bases). Germline assignment: CDR1 LNHDA and CDR2 SQIVND (reference sequence). The CDR3 covers 16 residues. V gave up 5 bases and J gave up 0 bases, with 14 bases separating them. The CDR3 spells CASSRTGLGSNQPQHF. The CDR3 region has the DNA TGTGCCAGTAGTCGAACAGGTCTCGGTAGCAATCAGCCCCAGCATTTT.

For the CDR3, the DNA is TGTGCCAGCAGCTTAGGGGCGCTCTCAAAGGGGGATGAGCAGTTCTTC. Translating gives CASSLGALSKGDEQFF. The V gene is TRBV7-3, the J gene TRBJ2-1; a weak D match, TRBD1 (6 bases). Per germline, CDR1 SGHTA and CDR2 FQGTGA. Deletions cut 2 bases from V and 8 bases from J, with 19 bases between. The CDR3 is 16 residues long.

This sequence joins TRBV15 and TRBJ2-7, with 9 bases aligning to TRBD2. After removal of 4 bases from V and 5 bases from J, the junction contained 9 bases not matched to a gene. Germline-derived CDR1 and CDR2 are LNHNV and YYDKDF (reference sequence). The length of the CDR3 is 15 residues. The CDR3 reads CATSTIWTSEHEQYF. The CDR3 bases are TGTGCCACCAGCACTATATGGACTAGCGAACACGAGCAGTACTTC.

The DNA for the CDR3 is TGCGCCAGCAGCCAAGAGCACCGGGGAAGCTCCTACGAGCAGTACTTC. It specifies CASSQEHRGSSYEQYF. This chain connects TRBV4-3 to TRBJ2-7, with D perhaps matching TRBD2 (5 bases). V lost 0 bases and J lost 0, with 12 bases in between. Per germline, CDR1 LGHNA and CDR2 YSLEER. This CDR3 has 16 residues.

The V gene is TRBV7-3, the J gene TRBJ1-1, with D unresolved. CDR1 and CDR2 from the germline V gene are SGHTA and FQGTGA. The CDR3 contains 14 residues. The V end was cut by 5 bases, the J end by 0 bases, with 10 bases between. Here the CDR3 reads CASSRGTVNTEAFF. The CDR3 nucleotides read TGTGCCAGCAGCCGGGGAACGGTGAACACTGAAGCTTTCTTT.

This clone occurred a few times. The chain recombines TRBV6-1 with TRBJ1-2; TRBD1 might be the D (6 bases). The CDR3 runs to 12 residues. Looked up from germline, CDR1 is MNHNS and CDR2 is SASEGT. Trimming took off 2 bases at V and 8 bases at J, with 9 bases between the two ends. The CDR3 bases are TGTGCCAGCAGTGAAACAGGGTTCGGCTACACCTTC. Translating gives CASSETGFGYTF.

The genes are TRBV2 and TRBJ1-2; D is unresolved. CDR1 and CDR2 (germline): SNHLY, FYNNEI. V was trimmed by 1 base and J by 1 base, leaving 7 bases between them. The CDR3 is 14 amino acids. CDR3: CASSEEEGNYGYTF. CDR3 DNA sequence: TGTGCCAGCAGTGAAGAGGAGGGTAACTATGGCTACACCTTC.

The gene calls are TRBV15 and TRBJ2-3, with D maybe TRBD2 (6 bases). Trimming took 9 bases from V and 1 from J, leaving 14 bases between them. The germline V gene encodes CDR1 LNHNV and CDR2 YYDKDF (reference sequence). The CDR3 is 14 amino acids. The CDR3 sequence: CATAAGGGTDTQYF. Written as DNA, the CDR3 is TGTGCCACTGCCGCAGGAGGGGGCACAGATACGCAGTATTTT.